The 26 T cell receptor beta chains in this list originate from one sample, sequenced in a study of blood T cell repertoires in COVID-19. TCRdb's table, derived via immunoSEQ multiplex PCR, lists solely in-frame clones and lacks some. Of about 200,000 clones listed, about 87% are singletons. The specimen sequenced was peripheral blood. These TCRs come from a man between 60 and 75 years old with acute or convalescent COVID-19.

V is TRBV3-1 (or the pseudogene TRBV3-2) and J is TRBJ2-7, with 7 bases aligning to TRBD1. Germline assignment: CDR1 LGHDT and CDR2 YNNKEL (reference sequence). The CDR3 length is 14 residues. J gave up 4 bases and V 5 bases, and 8 bases lay outside the gene matches. The CDR3 DNA reads as TGTGCCAGCAGCGACAGGGATAGGTTTTACGAGCAGTACTTC. It is translated as CASSDRDRFYEQYF.

This rearrangement joins TRBV28 to TRBJ1-4; the D gene is possibly TRBD1 (6 bases). Between the trimmed V and J ends, which lost 10 bases and 8 bases, there was a span of 14 bases. CDR1 is MDHEN, CDR2 SYDVKM, per germline. The CDR3 is 12 residues long. CDR3 nucleotide sequence: TGTGCCATTCGGGGGGCTGGGGAAAAACTGTTTTTT. The encoded protein is CAIRGAGEKLFF.

The V and J genes are TRBV3-1 (or the pseudogene TRBV3-2) and TRBJ1-1; TRBD1 matches at 10 bases. V was pared by 5 bases and J by 7 bases, with 4 bases of the junction left unmatched. Germline-derived CDR1 and CDR2 are LGHDT and YNNKEL (reference sequence). The CDR3 has 13 amino acids. CDR3 amino acids: CASSYRDRGEAFF. The DNA for the CDR3 is TGTGCCAGCAGCTACCGGGACAGGGGTGAAGCTTTCTTT.

The chain employs TRBV7-9 and TRBJ2-1; maybe TRBD1 (6 bases). Germline V CDR1 and CDR2: SEHNR, FQNEAQ (reference sequence). The CDR3 consists of 16 residues. Trimming shortened V by 1 base and J by 7 bases, and 17 bases separated the two germline ends. This chain's CDR3 is CASSLETQGPGNEQFF. CDR3 nucleotides: TGTGCCAGCAGCTTAGAAACACAGGGTCCGGGGAATGAGCAGTTCTTC.

This chain links TRBV2 with TRBJ2-7; 11 bases line up with TRBD2. Trimming took 1 base from V and 1 from J; bases not matched to a gene: 6. The CDR3 has 17 residues. The germline V gene has CDR1 SNHLY and CDR2 FYNNEI. The CDR3, as DNA: TGTGCCAGCAGTGAAGAGTCGCTAGCGGGGGGATCCTACGAGCAGTACTTC. Translating it yields CASSEESLAGGSYEQYF.

The genes are TRBV19 and TRBJ1-2; TRBD1 is a possible D gene (5 bases). The CDR3 loop spans 15 amino acids. With 8 bases removed from V and 3 bases from J, the gap between germline ends came to 19 bases. Germline V gene sequence: CDR1 LNHDA, CDR2 SQIVND (reference sequence). The DNA of the CDR3 is TGTGCCAGTGAGACGGGGGGGACGTCTTACTATGGCTACACCTTC. This gives the protein CASETGGTSYYGYTF.

J is TRBJ2-2 and V is TRBV2; tentatively, D is TRBD1 (5 bases). The CDR3 is made up of 16 amino acids. Germline loops: CDR1 SNHLY, CDR2 FYNNEI. Trimming took off 6 bases at V and 4 bases at J, with 18 bases between the two ends. Here the CDR3 DNA reads TGTGCCAGCAGCAGGGCGGACCGGTCGGGCACCGGGGAGCTGTTTTTT. Amino acids: CASSRADRSGTGELFF.

The DNA of the CDR3 is TGTGCCAGCAGCCGTACGGGTTTGATGAACACTGAAGCTTTCTTT. It specifies CASSRTGLMNTEAFF. V and J are TRBV9 and TRBJ1-1; D not certain. CDR1 and CDR2 (germline): SGDLS, YYNGEE. The CDR3 sequence is 15 residues long. Trimming shortened V by 4 bases and J by 0 bases, and 13 bases separated the two germline ends.

The CDR3 bases are TGTGCCAGCAGTGTTAAGCAGGGTGGCACCGGGGAGCTGTTTTTT. This codes for CASSVKQGGTGELFF. This rearrangement joins TRBV6-4 to TRBJ2-2, with TRBD1 as a possible D gene (5 bases). The CDR3 consists of 15 residues. Germline V gives CDR1 MRHNA, CDR2 SNTAGT. V lost 4 bases and J lost 4, with 13 bases in between.

The genes are TRBV6-2 or TRBV6-3 and TRBJ2-3, with a weak D call TRBD2 (6 bases). The length of the CDR3 is 18 residues. The V and J ends lost 2 bases and 3 bases respectively, with 21 bases between them. The germline V gene has CDR1 MNHEY and CDR2 SVGEGT. The chain's CDR3 is CASSYPLVGGRGTDTQYF. The CDR3 nucleotides read TGTGCCAGCAGTTACCCCCTCGTGGGGGGACGAGGGACAGATACGCAGTATTTT.

This rearrangement joins TRBV10-1 to TRBJ1-1, with a possible D match to TRBD1 (6 bases). The germline gives CDR1 WNHNN, CDR2 SYGVQD (reference sequence). There are 13 residues in the CDR3. Trimming cost V 5 bases and J 4 bases, with 11 bases left between them. CDR3 amino acids: CASSQQGVTEAFF. As DNA, the CDR3 is TGCGCCAGCAGTCAACAGGGTGTCACTGAAGCTTTCTTT.

This chain uses TRBV5-4 with TRBJ1-2; D is ambiguous. Looked up from germline, CDR1 is SGHNT and CDR2 is YYREEE (reference sequence). Trimming removed 2 bases from V and 4 bases from J, with 9 bases in between. The length of the CDR3 is 13 residues. Written as DNA, the CDR3 is TGTGCCAGCAGCTTTCCCGAGATCTATGGCTACACCTTC. Amino acid sequence: CASSFPEIYGYTF.

On this clone: The sample holds other DNA sequences that translate to the same CDR3. This chain uses TRBV6-1 with TRBJ1-2; 8 nucleotides match TRBD1. Germline assignment: CDR1 MNHNS and CDR2 SASEGT. V was pared by 2 bases and J by 4 bases, with 9 bases of the junction left unmatched. The CDR3 loop spans 16 amino acids. CDR3 sequence reads: CASSESLDRGGYGYTF. The CDR3 bases are TGTGCCAGCAGTGAAAGCCTCGACAGGGGCGGCTATGGCTACACCTTC.

Here the CDR3 reads CASSLTSLVVGEQFF. CDR3 coding DNA: TGTGCCAGCAGCTTAACATCCCTAGTGGTGGGTGAGCAGTTCTTC. The V and J genes are TRBV11-3 and TRBJ2-1; no firm D call. Germline CDR1 is SGHNT and CDR2 is YENEEA. CDR3 size: 15 residues. The V end lost 2 bases, the J end lost 9 bases, and 17 bases lay between the germline ends.

The chain joins TRBV19 to TRBJ2-3; no clear D. The CDR3 is 13 residues long. Germline V gene lookup returns CDR1 LNHDA and CDR2 SQIVND (reference sequence). V was trimmed by 4 bases and J by 4 bases, leaving 9 bases between them. This chain's CDR3 is CASSNRDSDTQYF. Here the CDR3 DNA reads TGTGCCAGTAGTAACCGAGATTCAGATACGCAGTATTTT.

The chain couples TRBV7-2 to TRBJ2-7; TRBD1 matches 9 bases. After removal of 5 bases from V and 1 base from J, the junction contained 6 bases not matched to a gene. CDR1 SGHTA and CDR2 FQGNSA come from the germline V gene. The CDR3 consists of 15 residues. CDR3 in amino acids: CASSSDRGGSYEQYF. As DNA, the CDR3 is TGTGCCAGCAGCAGTGACAGGGGGGGATCCTACGAGCAGTACTTC.

The rearrangement uses TRBV6-1 and TRBJ1-2; 8 bases map to TRBD1. With 2 bases clipped from V and 7 bases from J, the junction kept 3 bases outside the gene matches. This CDR3 contains 13 residues. CDR1 and CDR2 from the germline V gene are MNHNS and SASEGT. CDR3 amino acids: CASSEQGARGYTF. The CDR3 region has the DNA TGTGCCAGCAGTGAACAGGGGGCTCGTGGCTACACCTTC.

This rearrangement joins TRBV7-9 to TRBJ2-1, with D possibly being TRBD1 (5 bases). Trimming cost V 4 bases and J 8 bases, with 12 bases left between them. The CDR3 covers 13 residues. CDR1 and CDR2 (germline): SEHNR, FQNEAQ (reference sequence). CDR3 bases: TGTGCCAGCAGCTCCCGCAGGGATTATGAGCAGTTCTTC. It translates to CASSSRRDYEQFF.

The chain uses TRBV10-3 and TRBJ2-2; tentatively, D is TRBD1 (5 bases). Germline CDR1 is ENHRY and CDR2 is SYGVKD. V lost 5 bases to trimming and J lost 2 bases, with 6 bases between them. The CDR3 runs 13 residues. CDR3 residues: CAISQGNTGELFF. The CDR3 DNA is TGTGCCATCAGTCAGGGTAACACCGGGGAGCTGTTTTTT.

This clone was counted between two and nine times. The gene calls are TRBV3-1 (or the pseudogene TRBV3-2) and TRBJ2-2; D is perhaps TRBD2 (5 bases). Per germline, CDR1 LGHDT and CDR2 YNNKEL (reference sequence). Trimming left V 1 base short and J 4 bases short, with 10 bases between. The CDR3 covers 15 residues. CDR3 amino acids: CASSQGGQVTGELFF. The CDR3 bases are TGTGCCAGCAGCCAAGGAGGGCAGGTCACCGGGGAGCTGTTTTTT.

The chain uses TRBV24-1 and TRBJ2-1; 11 nucleotides agree with TRBD2. The CDR3 loop spans 16 amino acids. The V gene end was trimmed by 9 bases and the J gene end by 8 bases; junction bases not matched to a gene: 14. The germline V gene encodes CDR1 KGHDR and CDR2 SFDVKD. CDR3 coding DNA: TGTGCCACCGCCAAGGGGGTAGCGGGGGGGCTACATGAGCAGTTCTTC. Protein: CATAKGVAGGLHEQFF.

V and J are TRBV1 and TRBJ2-1; whether TRBD2, the table's D call, matches the DNA was not checked. TRBV1 has pseudogene status. There are 17 residues in the CDR3. This CDR3 reads CTSSQDRKRGGRNEQFF. CDR3 coding DNA: TGCACCAGCAGCCAAGATAGGAAGCGGGGGGGGCGGAATGAGCAGTTCTTC.

The J gene is TRBJ2-1, the V gene TRBV5-6, with D tentatively TRBD1 (5 bases). Deletions cut 0 bases from V and 6 bases from J, with 13 bases between. Germline V gene sequence: CDR1 SGHDT, CDR2 YYEEEE. This CDR3 spans 15 amino acids. The chain's CDR3 is CASSLEVGRVNEQFF. CDR3 nucleotides: TGTGCCAGCAGCTTGGAAGTTGGCAGGGTCAATGAGCAGTTCTTC. Based on the CDR3 plus reference TRBV5-6 and TRBJ2-1, the full variable domain is DAGVTQSPTHLIKTRGQQVTLRCSPKSGHDTVSWYQQALGQGPQFIFQYYEEEERQRGNFPDRFSGHQFPNYSSELNVNALLLGDSALYLCASSLEVGRVNEQFFGPGTRLTVL.

The rearrangement uses TRBV30 and TRBJ1-5; D possibly corresponds to TRBD1 (5 bases). The V and J ends lost 6 bases and 0 bases respectively, with 12 bases between them. The CDR3 sequence is 14 residues long. Germline lookup yields CDR1 GTSNPN and CDR2 SVGIG (reference sequence). The CDR3 region is CACTGGNSNQPQHF. The CDR3 DNA reads as TGTGCCTGTACCGGGGGGAATAGCAATCAGCCCCAGCATTTT.

The chain employs TRBV11-2 and TRBJ1-1; TRBD1 agrees at 8 bases. Germline values: CDR1 SGHAT, CDR2 FQNNGV. Losses at the gene ends were 3 bases for V and 1 base for J; bases not matched to a gene: 7. The length of the CDR3 is 16 residues. This CDR3 is CASSLARDRPNTEAFF. For the CDR3, the DNA is TGTGCCAGCAGCTTGGCCCGGGACAGGCCGAACACTGAAGCTTTCTTT.

The rearrangement links TRBV3-1 (or the pseudogene TRBV3-2) to TRBJ1-4; TRBD1 agrees at 7 bases. The CDR3 covers 15 residues. V gave up 0 bases and J gave up 5 bases; unmatched junction bases: 3. Germline V gene lookup returns CDR1 LGHDT and CDR2 YNNKEL (reference sequence). As DNA, the CDR3 is TGTGCCAGCAGCCAAGAGTTCAGGGGGAATGAAAAACTGTTTTTT. As protein: CASSQEFRGNEKLFF.